This TCR beta chain was obtained from a study of cytomegalovirus exposure and HLA in healthy donors. Study summary: Out of about 180 million T cells, an earlier analysis found over 100 million unique TCR beta sequences in total.

Notes on the study in general: In all likelihood, a cluster of highly shared sequence variants was a sequencing artifact. While the bulk of TCR sequences proved rare, some public TCRs turned up in many donors. Cytomegalovirus-associated status was assigned to about 180 TCR beta chains.

Trimming cost V 2 bases and J 7 bases, with 12 bases left between them. Germline CDR1 and CDR2: SGHRS and YFSETQ. The CDR3 length is 13 residues. As for this clone: What it recognizes is unknown.

The PCR used 60 Vbeta and 13 Jbeta primers. The data were produced by immunoSEQ multiplex PCR, yet TCRdb's version contains in-frame clones alone and is incomplete. The sample includes roughly 200,000 clones, around 80% of them seen just once. The sequence was obtained from a man aged 35 to 55 in good health and CMV-seronegative. The gene calls are TRBV5-1 and TRBJ1-1, with D possibly matching TRBD1 (5 bases). The sample consisted of PBMCs. CDR3 residues: CASSFQGVDEAFF. The CDR3 DNA reads as TGCGCCAGCAGCTTCCAGGGCGTAGATGAAGCTTTCTTT.